The next 22 T cell receptor beta chains were all read from a single sample in a study of blood T cell repertoires in COVID-19. Sequencing used immunoSEQ multiplex PCR; TCRdb keeps in-frame clones, though not all of them. The sample holds under 300,000 clones, under 90% seen once. The sample consisted of PBMCs or T cells enriched from blood (not recorded which). Receptors were obtained from a woman in her forties who had recovered from COVID-19.

The rearrangement links TRBV6-5 to TRBJ1-6; 9 positions match TRBD1. Germline CDR1 is MNHEY and CDR2 is SVGAGI. Trimming removed 4 bases from V and 10 bases from J; junction bases left unmatched: 5. This CDR3 spans 14 amino acids. The CDR3, as DNA: TGTGCCAGCAGTTTACAGGGGGCCGACTCACCCCTCCACTTT. Its translation is CASSLQGADSPLHF.

The rearrangement uses TRBV28 and TRBJ1-1, with TRBD1 matching over 12 bases. The CDR3 totals 16 residues. Germline V gene data show CDR1 as MDHEN and CDR2 as SYDVKM. V gave up 5 bases and J gave up 0 bases; unmatched junction bases: 4. CDR3 nucleotide sequence: TGTGCCAGCAGTCGGGACAGGGGGCCGGTGAACACTGAAGCTTTCTTT. Its protein is CASSRDRGPVNTEAFF.

This chain links TRBV19 with TRBJ2-7; a weak D match, TRBD2 (6 bases). The CDR3 runs 14 residues. V dropped 6 bases and J dropped 5 bases, with 17 bases sitting between them. CDR1 and CDR2 from the germline V gene are LNHDA and SQIVND (reference sequence). In DNA, the CDR3 is TGTGCCAGTAGCCTGCGGGGATCCAACCACGAGCAGTACTTC. Residues: CASSLRGSNHEQYF.

The chain links TRBV15 to TRBJ1-2; TRBD1 might be the D (6 bases). Trimming removed 0 bases at V and 4 bases at J, with 12 bases between. CDR3 length: 15 residues. The germline V gene has CDR1 LNHNV and CDR2 YYDKDF (reference sequence). As DNA, the CDR3 is TGTGCCACCAGCAGAGATCAAACAGGGCTCTATGGCTACACCTTC. Translated: CATSRDQTGLYGYTF.

The V and J genes are TRBV19 and TRBJ1-6, with D uncertain. Germline V lookup: CDR1 LNHDA, CDR2 SQIVND (reference sequence). The CDR3 runs 13 residues. The ends were cut back, 7 bases at V and 8 bases at J, with 12 bases in the middle. CDR3: CASKRRLDSPLHF. Written as DNA, the CDR3 is TGTGCCAGTAAAAGAAGACTCGATTCACCCCTCCACTTT.

This clone was seen only once. This chain uses TRBV4-1 with TRBJ2-2, with a weak D call TRBD1 (6 bases). V lost 7 bases and J 0 bases, leaving 30 bases between the germline ends. CDR1 and CDR2 from the germline V gene are MGHRA and YSYEKL. The CDR3 spans 21 residues. The CDR3, as DNA: TGCGCCAGCACTGAAAGAACTGGGGGCAGTCCAACCTCTGCGAACACCGGGGAGCTGTTTTTT. This encodes CASTERTGGSPTSANTGELFF.

The chain recombines TRBV30 with TRBJ1-1; unclear D gene. From germline, CDR1 is GTSNPN and CDR2 SVGIG (reference sequence). The CDR3 totals 13 residues. Trimming pared 3 bases from V and 6 bases from J, leaving 14 bases between. CDR3 region: CAWRGWEGSEAFF. DNA of the CDR3: TGTGCCTGGAGGGGCTGGGAGGGCTCTGAAGCTTTCTTT.

This clone was seen just once. The chain carries TRBV9 and TRBJ2-3, with TRBD2 identical over 12 bases. The germline V gene has CDR1 SGDLS and CDR2 YYNGEE. V lost 3 bases and J lost 4; bases outside the gene matches: 6. This CDR3 contains 16 residues. CDR3 DNA sequence: TGTGCCAGCAGCGCCGGACTAGCGGGGAGTTCAGATACGCAGTATTTT. This gives the protein CASSAGLAGSSDTQYF.

This chain uses TRBV6-6 with TRBJ2-7; 14 bases line up with TRBD2. V shed 5 bases, J shed 2 bases, and the junction held 14 bases outside the gene matches. In germline, CDR1 is MNHNY, CDR2 SVGAGI (reference sequence). There are 19 residues in the CDR3. CDR3 protein: CASSPNPGLAGEEPYEQYF. The DNA of the CDR3 is TGTGCCAGCAGTCCCAACCCGGGACTAGCGGGAGAGGAGCCCTACGAGCAGTACTTC.

V is TRBV2 and J is TRBJ1-2; weak D call: TRBD1 (6 bases). The V end lost 4 bases, the J end lost 3 bases, and 15 bases lay between the germline ends. The CDR3 consists of 15 residues. CDR1 and CDR2 from the germline V gene are SNHLY and FYNNEI. CDR3 nucleotide sequence: TGTGCCAGCAGTGTGGGAACAGGGCAATACTATGGCTACACCTTC. Protein product: CASSVGTGQYYGYTF.

The chain uses TRBV5-1 and TRBJ2-2; TRBD2 might be the D (6 bases). V was clipped by 1 base and J by 3 bases, with 10 bases between them. The CDR3 contains 15 residues. Germline loops: CDR1 SGHRS, CDR2 YFSETQ. CDR3 bases: TGCGCCAGCAGCTTGTTGGGAGGAGACACCGGGGAGCTGTTTTTT. Translated: CASSLLGGDTGELFF.

This clone has just a few counts. The chain couples TRBV2 to TRBJ2-1, with 8 nucleotides matching TRBD2. This CDR3 region has 15 residues. Germline values: CDR1 SNHLY, CDR2 FYNNEI. V lost 5 bases to trimming and J lost 9 bases; unmatched junction nucleotides: 12. DNA of the CDR3: TGTGCCAGCAGTCCCGGGACTAGACCAGTGGTTGAGCAGTTCTTC. This sequence encodes CASSPGTRPVVEQFF.

This clone showed up just once. The chain links TRBV15 to TRBJ1-6, with D hard to call. Trimming left V 0 bases short and J 5 bases short, with 8 bases between. Per the germline V gene, CDR1 is LNHNV and CDR2 is YYDKDF (reference sequence). There are 15 residues in the CDR3. The CDR3 sequence is CATSRDSGNNSPLHF. Written as DNA, the CDR3 is TGTGCCACCAGCAGAGATTCGGGGAATAATTCACCCCTCCACTTT.

CDR3 DNA sequence: TGTGCCAGCAGTGAAGTTGGCCCTAATGAGCAGTTCTTC. This sequence encodes CASSEVGPNEQFF. The chain has TRBV2 and TRBJ2-1; D unresolved. This CDR3 is 13 amino acids long. Looked up from germline, CDR1 is SNHLY and CDR2 is FYNNEI. The V gene lost 1 base and the J gene lost 7 bases, with 8 bases spanning the gap. Supplemented by reference TRBV2 and TRBJ2-1, the full variable domain reads EPEVTQTPSHQVTQMGQEVILRCVPISNHLYFYWYRQILGQKVEFLVSFYNNEISEKSEIFDDQFSVERPDGSNFTLKIRSTKLEDSAMYFCASSEVGPNEQFFGPGTRLTVL.

The chain links TRBV30 to TRBJ2-7, with D perhaps matching TRBD2 (5 bases). The germline V gene encodes CDR1 GTSNPN and CDR2 SVGIG (reference sequence). V was trimmed by 4 bases and J by 0 bases, leaving 10 bases between them. The CDR3 totals 13 residues. The CDR3 DNA sequence: TGTGCCTGGAACCGGGGAACCTCCTACGAGCAGTACTTC. Its protein product is CAWNRGTSYEQYF.

The rearrangement joins TRBV10-1 to TRBJ2-7; 8 bases are a match to TRBD2. With V trimmed by 6 bases and J by 2 bases, 6 bases remained unmatched. The germline V gene has CDR1 WNHNN and CDR2 SYGVQD (reference sequence). The CDR3 extends over 14 amino acids. The CDR3 sequence is CASSSGGPPYEQYF. In DNA form, the CDR3 reads TGCGCCAGCAGCAGCGGGGGCCCTCCCTACGAGCAGTACTTC.

CDR3 nucleotides: TGTGCCAGCAGCCAAGGGAGGGCAGAAGAGACCCAGTACTTC. This translates into CASSQGRAEETQYF. The chain carries TRBV4-2 and TRBJ2-5; D is possibly TRBD2 (6 bases). The V gene lost 1 base and the J gene lost 3 bases, with 9 bases spanning the gap. CDR1 is LGHNA and CDR2 is YNFKEQ in the germline V gene. CDR3 length: 14 residues.

The rearrangement joins TRBV12-3 or TRBV12-4 to TRBJ1-1; TRBD1 matches 9 bases. The CDR3 is 12 residues long. Unmatched junction bases numbered 4, after V lost 5 bases and J lost 9 bases. In nucleotides, the CDR3 is TGTGCCAGCAGTCTGACAGGGGGGAAAGCTTTCTTT. Its protein is CASSLTGGKAFF.

This clone was picked up one time. This chain uses TRBV7-9 with TRBJ2-3; D is perhaps TRBD1 (6 bases). V shed 3 bases and J shed 4 bases, with 11 bases lying between them. Germline V gene sequence: CDR1 SEHNR, CDR2 FQNEAQ (reference sequence). CDR3 length equals 14 residues. CDR3 coding DNA: TGTGCCAGCAGCTTGAGACAGGTCCCAGATACGCAGTATTTT. Translated, it gives CASSLRQVPDTQYF.

The genes are TRBV2 and TRBJ2-7; TRBD2 agrees at 13 bases. Germline CDR1 SNHLY, CDR2 FYNNEI. The junction had 9 bases not matched to a gene; V was cut back by 3 bases and J by 7 bases. The CDR3 spans 16 residues. The CDR3: CASSDILGLAGMEQYF. The CDR3, as DNA: TGTGCCAGCAGTGATATTTTGGGACTAGCGGGAATGGAGCAGTACTTC.

This clone was seen only a few times. The J gene is TRBJ1-3, the V gene TRBV5-6, with no clear D. The V end was cut by 1 base, the J end by 4 bases, with 12 bases between. The CDR3 spans 15 residues. Germline V CDR1 and CDR2: SGHDT, YYEEEE. The CDR3 is CASSLSPTTGNTIYF. The CDR3, as DNA: TGTGCCAGCAGCTTGTCCCCAACTACAGGAAACACCATATATTTT.

This clone appeared a few times. The chain carries TRBV7-9 and TRBJ1-2, with a possible D match to TRBD1 (5 bases). The CDR3 is 12 amino acids. From germline, CDR1 is SEHNR and CDR2 FQNEAQ (reference sequence). V was trimmed by 5 bases and J by 8 bases, leaving 12 bases between them. The CDR3: CASSRDLKGYTF. In DNA form, the CDR3 reads TGTGCCAGCAGCCGGGACTTAAAAGGCTACACCTTC.